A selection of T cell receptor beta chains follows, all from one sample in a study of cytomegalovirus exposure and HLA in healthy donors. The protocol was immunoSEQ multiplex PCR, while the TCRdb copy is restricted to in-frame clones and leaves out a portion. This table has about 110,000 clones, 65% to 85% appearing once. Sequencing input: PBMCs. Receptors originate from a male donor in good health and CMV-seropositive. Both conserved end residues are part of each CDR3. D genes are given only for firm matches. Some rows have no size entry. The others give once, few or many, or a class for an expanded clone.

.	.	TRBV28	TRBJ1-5	TGTGCCAGCAGTTTACATGCAGGGACTTATAGCAATCAGCCCCAGCATTTT	CASSLHAGTYSNQPQHF
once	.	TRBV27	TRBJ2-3	TGTGCCAGCAGTCCGAACAGGGAGTCTATTGATACGCAGTATTTT	CASSPNRESIDTQYF
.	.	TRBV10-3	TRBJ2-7	TGTGCCATCAGTGAGTCAGGAGCGGCCCGGGATGAGCAGTACTTC	CAISESGAARDEQYF
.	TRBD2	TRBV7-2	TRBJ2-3	TGTGCCAGCAGCTTAGTTCGCGGGGGGCCCACAGATACGCAGTATTTT	CASSLVRGGPTDTQYF
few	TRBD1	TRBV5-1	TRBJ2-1	TGCGCCAGCAGCTACGGCGGGACAGGGATCTCCTACAATGAGCAGTTCTTC	CASSYGGTGISYNEQFF
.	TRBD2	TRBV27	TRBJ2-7	TGTGCCAGCAGTTCAATCGGACTAGCGGGGAGCTCCTACGAGCAGTACTTC	CASSSIGLAGSSYEQYF
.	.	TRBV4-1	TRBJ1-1	TGCGCCAGCAGCCGCGGTACAGGGTACACTGAAGCTTTCTTT	CASSRGTGYTEAFF
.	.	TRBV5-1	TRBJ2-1	TGCGCCAGCAGCTTGAAGGACAGGGCGCTAGCGGGATTTAGTGAGCAGTTCTTC	CASSLKDRALAGFSEQFF
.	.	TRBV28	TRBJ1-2	TGTGCCAGCAGGTTTCCGAACTATGGCTACACCTTC	CASRFPNYGYTF
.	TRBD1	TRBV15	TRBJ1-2	TGTGCCACCAGCAGAGCGGACAGGGACTATGGCTACACCTTC	CATSRADRDYGYTF
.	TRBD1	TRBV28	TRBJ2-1	TGTGCCAGTCGGGACAGGTCCTACAATGAGCAGTTCTTC	CASRDRSYNEQFF
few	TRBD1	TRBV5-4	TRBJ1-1	TGTGCCAGCAGCTGGGACAGGGACATGAACACTGAAGCTTTCTTT	CASSWDRDMNTEAFF
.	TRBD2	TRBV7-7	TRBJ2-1	TGTGCCAGCAGCGACCCGGGACTAGCGGGGGGGCCCCGGGAGCAGTTCTTC	CASSDPGLAGGPREQFF
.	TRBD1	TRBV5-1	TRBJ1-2	TGCGCCAGCAGCTTATGGACAGGGGGCGACTATGGCTACACCTTC	CASSLWTGGDYGYTF
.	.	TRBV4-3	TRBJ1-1	TGCGCCAGCAGCCAAGATCCACGACGGAGTGAAGCTTTCTTT	CASSQDPRRSEAFF
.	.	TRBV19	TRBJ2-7	TGTGCCAGTAGTTACGGGGAGTCCTTTGCCTACGAGCAGTACTTC	CASSYGESFAYEQYF
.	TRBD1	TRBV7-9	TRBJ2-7	TGTGCCAGCAGCGAACAGGGACAGGGAACCTACGAGCAGTACTTC	CASSEQGQGTYEQYF
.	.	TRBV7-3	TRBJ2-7	TGTGCCAGCAGCTTAAGCCCGGTCACTAGCTCCTACGAGCAGTACTTC	CASSLSPVTSSYEQYF
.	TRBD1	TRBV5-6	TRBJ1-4	TGTGCCAGCAGCTTGGCCAGGACAGGGCTAGAGGAAAAACTGTTTTTT	CASSLARTGLEEKLFF
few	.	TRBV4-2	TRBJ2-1	TGTGCCAGCAGCCAAGATCCGGGTTCAGATGAGCAGTTCTTC	CASSQDPGSDEQFF
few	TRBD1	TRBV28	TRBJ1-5	TGTGCCAGCAGTATGAGGGACAGGGGGTATAGCAATCAGCCCCAGCATTTT	CASSMRDRGYSNQPQHF
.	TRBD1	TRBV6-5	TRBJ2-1	TGTGCCAGCAGGACCGACAGGGTTTCTCGGACGGAGTTCTTC	CASRTDRVSRTEFF
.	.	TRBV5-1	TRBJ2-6	TGCGCCAGCAGCAGGACAGTCCTCTCTGGGGCCAACGTCCTGACTTTC	CASSRTVLSGANVLTF
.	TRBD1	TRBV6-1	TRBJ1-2	TGTGCCAGCAGTGAACCCAGGGGGCAGAACTATGGCTACCCCTTC	CASSEPRGQNYGYPF
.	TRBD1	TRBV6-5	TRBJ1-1	TGTGCCAGCAGGCGGACAGGGAACACTGAAGCTTTCTTT	CASRRTGNTEAFF
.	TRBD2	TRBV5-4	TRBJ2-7	TGTGCCAGCAGCTTCCCTAGCGGGAGTTACGAGCAGTACTTC	CASSFPSGSYEQYF
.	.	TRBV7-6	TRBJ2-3	TGTGCCAGCAGCTATAGTACCGGCACAGATACGCAGTATTTT	CASSYSTGTDTQYF
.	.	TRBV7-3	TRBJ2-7	TGTGCCAGCAGCCCCCAGGGCAGGGATTACGAGCAGTACTTC	CASSPQGRDYEQYF
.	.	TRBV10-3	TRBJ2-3	TGTGCCATCAGTCCCCTCGGCGGAGGGGATACGCAGTATTTT	CAISPLGGGDTQYF
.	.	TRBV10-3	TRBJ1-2	TGTGCCATCAGTGAACAGAGTAACTATGGCTACACCTTC	CAISEQSNYGYTF
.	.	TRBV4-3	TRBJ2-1	TGCGCCAGCAGCCCCGGCGGTTACAATGAGCAGTTCTTC	CASSPGGYNEQFF
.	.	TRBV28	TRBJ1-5	TGTGCCAGCAGTTCAGATCAGCCCCAGCATTTT	CASSSDQPQHF
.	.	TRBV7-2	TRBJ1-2	TGTGCCAGCAGCTTAGATACTAGGGGGACTAACTATGGCTACACCTTC	CASSLDTRGTNYGYTF
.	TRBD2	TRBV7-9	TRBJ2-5	TGTGCCAGCAGCTTAACTCTAGCGGGGGTCCAAGAGACCCAGTACTTC	CASSLTLAGVQETQYF
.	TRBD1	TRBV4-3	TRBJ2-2	TGCGCCAGCAGCCTTATTGGGACAGCGAACACCGGGGAGCTGTTTTTT	CASSLIGTANTGELFF
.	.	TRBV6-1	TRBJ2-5	TGTGCCAGCAGTGACCCTTACGGAGGAACCCAAGAGACCCAGTACTTC	CASSDPYGGTQETQYF
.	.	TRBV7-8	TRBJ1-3	TGTGCCAGCAGCTTAGTCAGCAGGGTCGCCGGAAACACCATATATTTT	CASSLVSRVAGNTIYF
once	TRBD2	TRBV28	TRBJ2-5	TGTGCCAGCAGCGGGGGGGGAGGGGAGACCCAGTACTTC	CASSGGGGETQYF
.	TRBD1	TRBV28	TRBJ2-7	TGTGCCAGCAGTTTATATGGCAGGGGGCAATACGAGCAGTACTTC	CASSLYGRGQYEQYF